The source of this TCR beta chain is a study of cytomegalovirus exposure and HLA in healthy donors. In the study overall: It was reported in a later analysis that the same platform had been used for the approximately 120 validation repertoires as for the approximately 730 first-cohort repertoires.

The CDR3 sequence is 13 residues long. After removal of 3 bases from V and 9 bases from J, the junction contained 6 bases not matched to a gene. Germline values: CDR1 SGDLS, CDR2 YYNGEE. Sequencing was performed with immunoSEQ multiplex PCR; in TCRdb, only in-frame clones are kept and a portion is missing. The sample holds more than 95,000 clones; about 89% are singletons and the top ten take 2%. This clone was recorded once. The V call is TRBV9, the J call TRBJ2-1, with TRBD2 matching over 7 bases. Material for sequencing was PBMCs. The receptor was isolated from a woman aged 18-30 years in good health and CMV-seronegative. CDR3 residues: CASSASVAGEQFF. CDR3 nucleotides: TGTGCCAGCAGCGCCTCAGTAGCGGGTGAGCAGTTCTTC.